The 15 T cell receptor beta chains reported below all come from one sample, sequenced in a study of vaccination effects on CD4 cells after COVID-19. CD4+ T cells specific for antigen were expanded with viral peptide pools by the ViraFEST assay before sequencing. Culturing for 10 days preceded CD4+ T cell isolation. These receptors have no identified antigens. The method was immunoSEQ multiplex PCR; TCRdb's version includes in-frame clones alone and lacks a portion of them. The top ten clones hold under 2% of a sample with approximately 82,000 clones, about 74% of them seen once. Sequences were derived from CD4+ T cells from PBMCs cultured with HCoV-229E spike peptides, sampled before COVID-19 vaccination. These receptors were taken from a human donor who received a COVID-19 vaccine.

This clone occurred once. The J gene is TRBJ2-3, the V gene TRBV4-2; 9 nucleotides line up with TRBD2. Germline-derived CDR1 and CDR2 are LGHNA and YNFKEQ. CDR3 length equals 17 residues. The V gene end was trimmed by 1 base and the J gene end by 6 bases; junction bases not matched to a gene: 11. CDR3: CASSQGIAGGSADTQYF. CDR3 DNA sequence: TGTGCCAGCAGCCAAGGAATCGCGGGGGGGTCGGCGGATACGCAGTATTTT.

V is TRBV6-5 and J is TRBJ2-5; maybe TRBD1 (5 bases). The V end lost 6 bases, the J end lost 1 base, and 15 bases lay between the germline ends. Germline CDR1 reads MNHEY; CDR2 reads SVGAGI. This CDR3 comprises 15 residues. The CDR3 nucleotides are TGTGCCAGCAGCCGACTCGGACACCTCCAAGAGACCCAGTACTTC. Translated, it gives CASSRLGHLQETQYF.

V is TRBV2 and J is TRBJ2-3; 9 bases are a match to TRBD1. V lost 6 bases and J lost 3; bases outside the gene matches: 1. Germline CDR1 SNHLY, CDR2 FYNNEI. The CDR3 sequence is 13 residues long. This CDR3 is CASRDRGTDTQYF. The CDR3 DNA sequence: TGTGCCAGCAGGGACAGGGGAACAGATACGCAGTATTTT.

The chain recombines TRBV21-1 with TRBJ1-1; TRBD1, as called in the table, went unchecked against the DNA. TRBV21-1 is marked as a pseudogene. CDR3 length: 14 amino acids. The CDR3 DNA reads TGTGCCAGCAGCGAAGGCAGGGAACTCACTGAAGCTTTCTTT. Amino acids: CASSEGRELTEAFF.

This chain links TRBV7-3 with TRBJ2-5, with TRBD1 matching 9 bases. CDR1 and CDR2 from the germline V gene are SGHTA and FQGTGA. The V segment lost 5 bases and the J segment 5 bases; nucleotides outside the gene matches: 3. The CDR3 covers 13 residues. The CDR3 loop is CASSRGQGETQYF. CDR3 DNA sequence: TGTGCCAGCAGCCGGGGACAGGGCGAGACCCAGTACTTC.

This chain links TRBV29-1 with TRBJ1-5; no clear D. The CDR3 extends over 13 amino acids. V was pared by 4 bases and J by 6 bases, with 13 bases between. The germline CDR1 and CDR2 sequences are SQVTM and ANQGSEA. The CDR3 spells CSVGSGSGQPQHF. The DNA of the CDR3 is TGCAGCGTTGGGTCTGGGTCTGGTCAGCCCCAGCATTTT.

The chain recombines TRBV5-4 with TRBJ2-3, with D perhaps matching TRBD1 (5 bases). V lost 0 bases and J 4 bases, leaving 9 bases between the germline ends. This CDR3 is 14 amino acids long. In germline, CDR1 is SGHNT, CDR2 YYREEE (reference sequence). The CDR3, as DNA: TGTGCCAGCAGCTTGGGCCAGGGATCAGATACGCAGTATTTT. Translated: CASSLGQGSDTQYF.

Note on this clone: One end of the junction is discordant with germline, which a read error may explain. The chain recombines TRBV12-5 with TRBJ2-5, with 8 bases aligning to TRBD1. Looked up from germline, CDR1 is LGHNT and CDR2 is FRNRAP. The CDR3 is made up of 15 amino acids. The DNA for the CDR3 is TGTGCTAGTGGTCCGGACGGGACAGGCCAAGTGACCCAGTACTTC. This encodes CASGPDGTGQVTQYF.

The rearrangement uses TRBV2 and TRBJ1-2; TRBD1 is a possible D gene (5 bases). The CDR3 runs 16 residues. Germline V gene sequence: CDR1 SNHLY, CDR2 FYNNEI. V was shortened by 2 bases and J by 10 bases, with 23 bases between the two germline ends. CDR3 sequence: CASSEQQVLSLSTYTF. DNA for the CDR3: TGTGCCAGCAGTGAACAACAGGTCCTCAGTCTAAGTACCTACACCTTC.

This clone was detected once. This sequence joins TRBV6-4 and TRBJ2-1; D might be TRBD2 (6 bases). This CDR3 contains 16 residues. Germline-derived CDR1 and CDR2 are MRHNA and SNTAGT. Trimming pared 6 bases from V and 2 bases from J, leaving 17 bases between. CDR3 coding DNA: TGTGCCAGCAGCGTCAACCGGGGGAGCACCTACAATGAGCAGTTCTTC. Its protein is CASSVNRGSTYNEQFF.

This clone was observed once. This CDR3 is CASSLILETTNEKLFF. CDR3 sequence (DNA): TGTGCCAGCAGCCTTATTCTTGAGACAACTAATGAAAAACTGTTTTTT. V is TRBV7-9 and J is TRBJ1-4; D gene ambiguous. V was trimmed by 5 bases and J by 0 bases, leaving 13 bases between them. The CDR3 length is 16 residues. Germline V gene data show CDR1 as SEHNR and CDR2 as FQNEAQ (reference sequence). Together with reference TRBV7-9 and TRBJ1-4, the CDR3 gives the full variable domain: DTGVSQNPRHKITKRGQNVTFRCDPISEHNRLYWYRQTLGQGPEFLTYFQNEAQLEKSRLLSDRFSAERPKGSFSTLEIQRTEQGDSAMYLCASSLILETTNEKLFFGSGTQLSVL.

The chain uses TRBV24-1 and TRBJ1-1; D possibly corresponds to TRBD1 (5 bases). The germline V gene encodes CDR1 KGHDR and CDR2 SFDVKD. Trimming shortened V by 5 bases and J by 1 base, and 10 bases separated the two germline ends. There are 14 residues in the CDR3. CDR3 DNA sequence: TGTGCCACCAGTGGTGGGACGGAGAACACTGAAGCTTTCTTT. Translated, it gives CATSGGTENTEAFF.

This clone has only one observation. The chain has TRBV19 and TRBJ2-3; TRBD2 matches 14 bases. V shed 5 bases and J 8 bases; nucleotides not matched to a gene: 6. This CDR3 is built from 15 residues. CDR1 is LNHDA and CDR2 is SQIVND in the germline V gene (reference sequence). CDR3 amino acids: CASSPGLAGEGTQYF. CDR3 bases: TGTGCCAGTAGTCCGGGACTAGCGGGGGAAGGTACGCAGTATTTT.

This rearrangement joins TRBV25-1 to TRBJ1-3; possible D gene TRBD1, 5 bases. Trimming pared 3 bases from V and 7 bases from J, leaving 10 bases between. Germline V gene data show CDR1 as MGHDK and CDR2 as SYGVNS. This CDR3 spans 13 amino acids. The CDR3 sequence is CASSDSGYNTIYF. In DNA, the CDR3 is TGTGCCAGCAGTGATTCAGGGTATAACACCATATATTTT.

This chain's CDR3 is CASSPGGRGFLNQPQHF. The CDR3 DNA reads TGTGCCAGCAGCCCAGGGGGCAGGGGTTTTTTGAATCAGCCCCAGCATTTT. V usage is TRBV7-6 and J usage is TRBJ1-5, with 8 bases lining up with TRBD1. The germline V gene encodes CDR1 SGHVS and CDR2 FNYEAQ. This CDR3 is built from 17 residues. V was pared by 5 bases and J by 4 bases, with 13 bases of the junction left unmatched.